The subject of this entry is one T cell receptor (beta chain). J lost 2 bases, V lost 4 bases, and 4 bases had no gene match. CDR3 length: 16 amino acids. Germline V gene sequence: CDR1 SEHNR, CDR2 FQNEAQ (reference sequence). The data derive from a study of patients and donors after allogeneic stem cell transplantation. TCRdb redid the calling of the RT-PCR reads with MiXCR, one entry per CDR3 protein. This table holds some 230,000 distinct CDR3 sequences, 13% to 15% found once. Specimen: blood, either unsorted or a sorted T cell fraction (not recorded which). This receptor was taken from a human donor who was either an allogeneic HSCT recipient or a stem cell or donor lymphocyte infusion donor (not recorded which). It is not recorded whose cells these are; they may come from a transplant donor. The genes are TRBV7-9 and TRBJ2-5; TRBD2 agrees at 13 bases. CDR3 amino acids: CASSSLAGGGQETQYF. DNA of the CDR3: TGTGCCAGCAGCTCACTAGCGGGGGGGGGACAAGAGACCCAGTACTTC.